A single sample gave rise to the 3 T cell receptor beta chains below, sequenced in a study of blood T cells in healthy people across ages. Combining a sample-barcoded 5' primer with a J-beta primer mix, a second PCR ran for about 6 to 12 cycles. TCRdb reprocessed the 5' RACE reads with MiXCR, giving one entry per CDR3 protein. This sample yields 550,000 to 750,000 distinct CDR3 sequences, of which over 20% are seen a single time; roughly 3.7% belongs to the top ten. Sequencing input: blood. All receptors come from a man between 65 and 85 years old in good health.

The chain combines TRBV5-1 with TRBJ2-7; D may be TRBD1 (6 bases). Germline loops: CDR1 SGHRS, CDR2 YFSETQ. This CDR3 spans 14 amino acids. V was cut by 1 base and J by 4 bases, with 12 bases left in between. The CDR3 DNA reads as TGCGCCAGCAGCTTGTCCGGGACACAGTACGAGCAGTACTTC. Its translation: CASSLSGTQYEQYF.

This clonotype was recorded a few times. The chain joins TRBV12-3 or TRBV12-4 to TRBJ1-1, with no clear D. Trimming left V 6 bases short and J 1 base short, with 12 bases between. The CDR3 spans 14 residues. The CDR3: CASSPLFANTEAFF. CDR3 bases: TGTGCCAGCAGCCCTCTCTTCGCGAACACTGAAGCTTTCTTT.

The CDR3 DNA is TGCAGTGCTTCACGATTCCTTCCGGCCAAAAACATTCAGTACTTC. Amino acids: CSASRFLPAKNIQYF. This chain connects TRBV20-1 to TRBJ2-4; D remains ambiguous. Germline V gene sequence: CDR1 DFQATT, CDR2 SNEGSKA (reference sequence). CDR3 length: 15 amino acids. The ends were cut back, 5 bases at V and 1 base at J, with 15 bases in the middle.